This TCR beta chain appears in the sequencing data of a study of T-cell memory formation after mild COVID-19. General study points: Shrinking CD4+ clones were chiefly CM and EM; CD8+ ones were chiefly EMRA. Clones from the second wave (peaking day 37) had unconfirmed SARS-CoV-2 specificity. Day 15 to 85 contractors were CD4/CD8 balanced; later expanders leaned CD4+.

There are 14 residues in the CDR3. Trimming shortened V by 7 bases and J by 2 bases, and 12 bases separated the two germline ends. In germline, CDR1 is SGHVS, CDR2 FNYEAQ. TCRdb reanalysed the 5' RACE reads using MiXCR and keeps one entry per CDR3 protein. This sample has around 340,000 distinct CDR3 sequences, with around 15% found just once. This clonotype was seen a few times. Its specificity is not known. The sequence was collected from a young man who had mild COVID-19 (a few samples of this study predate the infection). Cell type and time point are not known. Material for sequencing was PBMCs or a T cell subset sorted from them (not recorded which). V and J are TRBV7-6 and TRBJ1-5; D is unclear. CDR3 sequence: CASTPGAGNQPQHF. The CDR3 nucleotides are TGTGCCAGCACCCCCGGTGCTGGCAATCAGCCCCAGCATTTT. The entire variable domain, with the rest obtained from reference TRBV7-6 and TRBJ1-5, is as follows: GAGVSQSPRYKVTKRGQDVALRCDPISGHVSLYWYRQALGQGPEFLTYFNYEAQQDKSGLPNDRFSAERPEGSISTLTIQRTEQRDSAMYRCASTPGAGNQPQHFGDGTRLSIL.